Listed here is a single TCR beta chain. The source of the sample is a study of long-term antiretroviral therapy in people with HIV. An immunoSEQ assay, version v3.0, was performed at survey level. The data were produced by immunoSEQ multiplex PCR, yet TCRdb's version contains in-frame clones alone and is incomplete. The sample has 25,000 or so clones; 93% are singletons. From germline, CDR1 is LNHDA and CDR2 SQIVND (reference sequence). With 5 bases clipped from V and 5 bases from J, the junction kept 4 bases outside the gene matches. The CDR3 runs to 14 residues. This specimen was unsorted PBMCs, taken 6.2 years after starting antiretroviral therapy. V is TRBV19 and J is TRBJ2-2, with 8 bases lining up with TRBD1. The sequence was obtained from a man aged 35-49 years with HIV. In DNA form, the CDR3 reads TGTGCCAGTAGTGCAGGGGGCCGGACCGGGGAGCTGTTTTTT. This codes for CASSAGGRTGELFF.